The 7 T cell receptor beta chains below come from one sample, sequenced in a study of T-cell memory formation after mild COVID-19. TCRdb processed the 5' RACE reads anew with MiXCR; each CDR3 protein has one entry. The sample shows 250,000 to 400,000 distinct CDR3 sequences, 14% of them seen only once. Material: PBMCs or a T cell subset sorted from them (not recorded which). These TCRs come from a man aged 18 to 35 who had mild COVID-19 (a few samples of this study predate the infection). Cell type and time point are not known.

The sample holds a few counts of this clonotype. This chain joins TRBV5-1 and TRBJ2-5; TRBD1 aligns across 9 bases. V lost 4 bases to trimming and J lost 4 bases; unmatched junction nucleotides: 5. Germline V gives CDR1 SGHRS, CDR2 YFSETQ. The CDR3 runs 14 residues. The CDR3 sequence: CASSTGTGRETQYF. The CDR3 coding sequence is TGCGCCAGCAGCACCGGGACAGGGCGAGAGACCCAGTACTTC.

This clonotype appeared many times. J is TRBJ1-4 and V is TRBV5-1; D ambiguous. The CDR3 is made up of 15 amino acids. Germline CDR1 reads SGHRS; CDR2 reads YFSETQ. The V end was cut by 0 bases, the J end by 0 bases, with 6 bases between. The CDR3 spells CASSLVGATNEKLFF. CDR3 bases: TGCGCCAGCAGCTTGGTCGGCGCAACTAATGAAAAACTGTTTTTT.

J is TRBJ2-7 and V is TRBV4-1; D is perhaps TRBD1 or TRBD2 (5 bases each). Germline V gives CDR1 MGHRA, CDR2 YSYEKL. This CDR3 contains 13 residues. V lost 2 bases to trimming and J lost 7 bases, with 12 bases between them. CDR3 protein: CASSQRDSGEQYF. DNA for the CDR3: TGCGCCAGCAGCCAACGAGACAGCGGTGAGCAGTACTTC.

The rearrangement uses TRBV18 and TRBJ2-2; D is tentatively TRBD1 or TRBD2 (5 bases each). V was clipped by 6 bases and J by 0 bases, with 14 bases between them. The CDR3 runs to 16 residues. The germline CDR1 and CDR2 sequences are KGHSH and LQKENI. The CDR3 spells CASSQGRIANTGELFF. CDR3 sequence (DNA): TGTGCCAGCTCGCAGGGACGGATCGCGAACACCGGGGAGCTGTTTTTT.

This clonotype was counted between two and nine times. The CDR3 nucleotides read TGTGCCAGCAGTGGGGAGGGCTACACCTTC. Its translation is CASSGEGYTF. V gene TRBV12-3 or TRBV12-4 combines with J gene TRBJ1-2; no firm D call. V shed 5 bases and J shed 8 bases, with 6 bases lying between them. The CDR3 consists of 10 residues.

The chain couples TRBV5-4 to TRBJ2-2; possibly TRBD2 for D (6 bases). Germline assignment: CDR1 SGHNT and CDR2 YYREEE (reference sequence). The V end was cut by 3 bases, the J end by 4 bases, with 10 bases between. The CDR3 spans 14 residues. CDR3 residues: CASSWGLTTGELFF. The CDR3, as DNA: TGTGCCAGCAGCTGGGGACTGACCACCGGGGAGCTGTTTTTT.

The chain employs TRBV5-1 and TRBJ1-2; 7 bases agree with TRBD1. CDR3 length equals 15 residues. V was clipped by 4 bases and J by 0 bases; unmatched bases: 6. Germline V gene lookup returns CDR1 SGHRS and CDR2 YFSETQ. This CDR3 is CASSEGDSSNYGYTF. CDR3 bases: TGCGCCAGCAGCGAAGGGGACAGTTCTAACTATGGCTACACCTTC.